The source of this TCR beta chain is a study of T cells in Graves' hyperthyroidism and ophthalmopathy. Study observations and caveats: Model predictions of ophthalmopathy came a median approximately 6.5 months before onset. Ophthalmopathy stood apart from stable hyperthyroidism in a 13 V-J model. Among thyroid clonotypes expanded above 0.001, most also appeared in blood.

Notes on this clonotype: The antigen is unknown. A much larger clonotype is one base distant, so this may be a read error.

Thyroid ultrasound and orbital computed tomography, with clinical symptoms and serum thyroxine and TRAb, informed diagnoses. There were TCR beta CDR3 regions amplified from RNA transcripts. When the TCR CDR3 underwent first-round RT-PCR, the HTBI primer set was used. TCRdb re-derived calls from the multiplex PCR reads in MiXCR, one entry per CDR3 protein. Among approximately 570,000 distinct CDR3 sequences, just under 20% were seen once, and the ten largest hold over 45%. CDR3 length: 16 amino acids. From germline, CDR1 is SGHRS and CDR2 YFSETQ. This sequence was found in a man aged 35 to 55 with Graves' ophthalmopathy. The chain has TRBV5-1 and TRBJ2-5, with 11 bases matching TRBD1. Specimen: blood. The CDR3: CASSPGTGGYQEAQYF. The DNA of the CDR3 is TGCGCCAGCAGCCCCGGGACAGGGGGGTACCAAGAGGCCCAGTACTTC.